A selection of T cell receptor beta chains follows, all from one sample in a study of CD8+CD57+ T cells in acquired aplastic anemia. TCRdb analysed the reads with MiXCR anew, one entry per CDR3 protein. Counted here are approximately 58,000 distinct CDR3 sequences, around 57% occurring once; the ten biggest clones make up 15% to 20%. The sample comprised sorted CD4+, CD8+, or CD8+CD57+ T cells (not recorded which) from PBMCs. The receptor source for this set is a human donor with aplastic anemia. The CDR3 runs from the conserved cysteine through the conserved F or W. Each record gives: J gene, V gene, clone size, D gene, CDR3 protein, CDR3 DNA. D genes are given only for firm matches. The listing skips clone size in some rows; elsewhere it reads once, few, many or a size class.

TRBJ2-3 TRBV2 many NA CASSVGGNTDTQYF TGTGCCAGCAGTGTCGGCGGAAACACAGATACGCAGTATTTT
TRBJ1-1 TRBV6-6 many NA CASSSLGPSGTEAFF TGTGCCAGCAGTTCCTTGGGACCTAGTGGGACTGAAGCTTTCTTT
TRBJ2-1 TRBV10-3 NA NA CAISMGVPYNEQFF TGTGCCATCAGTATGGGGGTACCCTACAATGAGCAGTTCTTC
TRBJ1-4 TRBV13 many NA CASSPRGEKLFF TGTGCCAGCAGCCCAAGAGGGGAAAAACTGTTTTTT
TRBJ2-7 TRBV29-1 NA TRBD1 CSVDETGQRVHEQYF TGCAGCGTTGATGAGACGGGACAGAGGGTCCACGAGCAGTACTTC
TRBJ2-5 TRBV27 NA TRBD2 CASSSRTSPTQYF TGTGCCAGCAGTTCACGGACTAGCCCGACCCAGTACTTC
TRBJ1-5 TRBV16 NA TRBD1 CASSQRWTGVQPQHF TGTGCCAGCAGCCAACGGTGGACAGGGGTTCAGCCCCAGCATTTT
TRBJ1-6 TRBV4-2 many TRBD1 CASSLYPRDSHNSPLHF TGTGCCAGCAGCCTATACCCCCGGGACAGCCATAATTCACCCCTCCACTTT
TRBJ2-5 TRBV29-1 NA NA CSVEDQGETQYF TGCAGCGTTGAAGATCAGGGAGAGACCCAGTACTTC
TRBJ2-7 TRBV11-2 many NA CASSLNRRGAGHSYEQYF TGTGCCAGCAGCTTAAATCGTCGAGGGGCGGGACACTCCTACGAGCAGTACTTC
TRBJ1-6 TRBV2 NA NA CASSRTAAGNSPLHF TGTGCCAGCAGTAGGACAGCCGCAGGGAATTCACCCCTCCACTTT
TRBJ2-3 TRBV27 many TRBD2 CASSLAGGGDTQYF TGTGCCAGCAGTTTAGCGGGGGGCGGGGATACGCAGTATTTT
TRBJ2-7 TRBV25-1 NA NA CAYATGSSHEQYF TGTGCCTACGCCACGGGTAGCTCCCACGAGCAGTACTTC
TRBJ1-5 TRBV2 once NA CASSGAGFNQPQHF TGTGCCAGCAGTGGGGCTGGGTTCAATCAGCCCCAGCATTTT
TRBJ1-1 TRBV9 many NA CASSVRPTFMNTEAFF TGTGCCAGCAGCGTAAGGCCAACATTCATGAACACTGAAGCTTTCTTT
TRBJ2-3 TRBV2 NA NA CASTPRVADTQYF TGTGCCAGTACCCCCAGGGTGGCAGATACGCAGTATTTT
TRBJ2-7 TRBV20-1 NA NA CSAFPGTERSEQYF TGCAGTGCCTTCCCCGGGACCGAGCGGTCGGAGCAGTACTTC
TRBJ2-3 TRBV15 NA TRBD1 CASNRGAHSITDTQYF TGTGCCAGCAACAGGGGTGCGCATTCAATAACAGATACGCAGTATTTT
TRBJ2-7 TRBV6-6 many NA CASSLEAYLSYEQYF TGTGCCAGCAGCTTAGAGGCATACCTCTCCTACGAGCAGTACTTC
TRBJ1-2 TRBV7-8 many NA CASSVPGRPEWGYTF TGTGCCAGCAGCGTCCCAGGAAGGCCCGAGTGGGGCTACACCTTC
TRBJ2-7 TRBV25-1 NA NA CASSDRVNEQYF TGTGCCAGCAGTGACAGGGTCAACGAGCAGTACTTC
TRBJ1-1 TRBV25-1 NA TRBD1 CASSEDRGNTEAFF TGTGCCAGCAGTGAGGACAGGGGGAACACTGAAGCTTTCTTT
TRBJ1-2 TRBV6-5 many TRBD1 CASSSGQGNYGYTF TGTGCCAGCAGTTCCGGACAGGGAAACTATGGCTACACCTTC
TRBJ2-5 TRBV3-1 many TRBD1 CASSQGQGGGETQYF TGTGCCAGCAGCCAGGGACAGGGAGGTGGAGAGACCCAGTACTTC
TRBJ2-7 TRBV10-3 medium-sized NA CAITPGVSYEQYF TGTGCCATCACCCCAGGAGTTTCCTACGAGCAGTACTTC
TRBJ2-2 TRBV7-7 NA NA CASRRDTNAGELFF TGTGCCAGCAGGAGGGACACGAACGCCGGGGAGCTGTTTTTT
TRBJ2-3 TRBV7-3 many NA CASSLVGGTDTQYF TGTGCCAGCAGCTTGGTGGGGGGCACAGATACGCAGTATTTT
TRBJ2-3 TRBV6-1 many TRBD2 CASSAGGGDTQYF TGTGCCAGCAGTGCCGGGGGGGGGGATACGCAGTATTTT
TRBJ2-5 TRBV7-3 NA TRBD1 CASSSTGGETQYF TGTGCCAGCAGCTCAACAGGGGGTGAGACCCAGTACTTC
TRBJ1-2 TRBV19 NA NA CASSSDTYGYTF TGTGCCAGTAGTTCAGACACGTATGGCTACACCTTC
TRBJ2-1 TRBV18 many NA CASSNVYRNEQFF TGTGCCAGCTCAAATGTGTACAGGAATGAGCAGTTCTTC
TRBJ1-6 TRBV2 NA NA CASTTGDSPLHF TGTGCCAGCACTACCGGTGATTCACCCCTCCACTTT
TRBJ1-2 TRBV2 NA NA CASGEAHVRPNYGYTF TGTGCCAGCGGTGAAGCGCACGTCCGCCCTAACTATGGCTACACCTTC
TRBJ2-1 TRBV29-1 NA NA CSVSPAYNEQFF TGCAGCGTTTCCCCAGCTTACAATGAGCAGTTCTTC
TRBJ1-2 TRBV19 once NA CASSTPGEANYGYTF TGTGCCAGTAGTACCCCAGGAGAAGCTAACTATGGCTACACCTTC
TRBJ2-5 TRBV20-1 NA TRBD1 CSAVQGTGGAKTQYF TGCAGTGCGGTACAGGGGACAGGGGGCGCGAAGACCCAGTACTTC
TRBJ1-4 TRBV20-1 many NA CSARDQRGTYEKLFF TGCAGTGCTAGAGATCAAAGGGGGACGTATGAAAAACTGTTTTTT
TRBJ1-4 TRBV20-1 NA TRBD1 CSARDLSEGGTGREKLFF TGCAGTGCTAGAGATTTAAGTGAGGGGGGGACAGGTCGGGAAAAACTGTTTTTT
TRBJ1-1 TRBV10-1 NA NA CAPFALNTEAFF TGCGCCCCGTTCGCTCTGAACACTGAAGCTTTCTTT
TRBJ1-1 TRBV19 medium-sized NA CASSIAKGTEAFF TGTGCCAGTAGTATAGCTAAGGGCACTGAAGCTTTCTTT
TRBJ1-2 TRBV9 many NA CASSPRLLGDGYTF TGTGCCAGCAGCCCTCGTTTACTCGGGGATGGCTACACCTTC
TRBJ1-2 TRBV5-4 NA NA CASSLRGGYTF TGTGCCAGCAGCTTGAGGGGAGGCTACACCTTC
TRBJ1-3 TRBV7-8 many NA CASSSFVLSGNTIYF TGTGCCAGCAGCTCCTTTGTGCTCTCTGGAAACACCATATATTTT
TRBJ1-2 TRBV10-3 few NA CAISESGRANYGYTF TGTGCCATCAGTGAATCCGGCAGAGCTAACTATGGCTACACCTTC
TRBJ2-3 TRBV7-6 NA NA CASSQREVSTDTQYF TGTGCCAGCAGCCAGAGGGAGGTCAGCACAGATACGCAGTATTTT
TRBJ2-3 TRBV6-1 few NA CASSVRRSTSTDTQYF TGTGCCAGCAGCGTGAGGAGGAGTACTAGCACAGATACGCAGTATTTT
TRBJ2-7 TRBV2 NA NA CASSPKGGAYEQYF TGTGCCAGCAGCCCCAAGGGGGGGGCCTACGAGCAGTACTTC
TRBJ2-2 TRBV6-5 many NA CASSYSGETGELFF TGTGCCAGCAGTTACTCAGGGGAGACCGGGGAGCTGTTTTTT
TRBJ1-2 TRBV10-2 medium-sized NA CASSEGHYGYTF TGCGCCAGCAGTGAGGGGCACTATGGCTACACCTTC
TRBJ1-2 TRBV7-9 few TRBD1 CASSPGGGYGYTF TGTGCCAGCAGTCCAGGGGGAGGCTATGGCTACACCTTC
TRBJ1-4 TRBV2 NA TRBD1 CASNDRVDEKLFF TGTGCCAGCAACGACAGGGTGGATGAAAAACTGTTTTTT
TRBJ1-2 TRBV2 NA TRBD1 CASSVEGADYGYTF TGTGCCAGCAGTGTCGAGGGGGCAGACTATGGCTACACCTTC
TRBJ2-5 TRBV7-2 NA NA CASSPRRETQYF TGTGCCAGCTCACCCCGACGGGAGACCCAGTACTTC
TRBJ2-7 TRBV15 few TRBD1 CATSKGTGQAYEQYF TGTGCCACCAGCAAAGGAACAGGACAGGCCTACGAGCAGTACTTC
TRBJ1-1 TRBV24-1 NA NA CATRLTEAFF TGTGCCACCAGACTCACTGAAGCTTTCTTT